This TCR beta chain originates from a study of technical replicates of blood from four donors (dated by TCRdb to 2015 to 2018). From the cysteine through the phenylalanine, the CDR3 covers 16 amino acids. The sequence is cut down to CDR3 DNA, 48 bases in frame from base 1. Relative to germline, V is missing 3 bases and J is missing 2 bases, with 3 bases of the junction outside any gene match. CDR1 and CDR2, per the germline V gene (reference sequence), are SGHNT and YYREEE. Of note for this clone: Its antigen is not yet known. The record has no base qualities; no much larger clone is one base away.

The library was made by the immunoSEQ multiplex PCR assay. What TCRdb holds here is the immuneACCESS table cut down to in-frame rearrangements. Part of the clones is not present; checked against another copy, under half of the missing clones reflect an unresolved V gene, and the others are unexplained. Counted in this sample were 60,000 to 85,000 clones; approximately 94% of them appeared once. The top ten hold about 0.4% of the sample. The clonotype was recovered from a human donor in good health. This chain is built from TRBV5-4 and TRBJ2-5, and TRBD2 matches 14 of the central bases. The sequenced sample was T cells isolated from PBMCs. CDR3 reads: CASSWTSGRTQETQYF. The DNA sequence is TGTGCCAGCAGCTGGACTAGCGGGAGGACGCAAGAGACCCAGTACTTC.